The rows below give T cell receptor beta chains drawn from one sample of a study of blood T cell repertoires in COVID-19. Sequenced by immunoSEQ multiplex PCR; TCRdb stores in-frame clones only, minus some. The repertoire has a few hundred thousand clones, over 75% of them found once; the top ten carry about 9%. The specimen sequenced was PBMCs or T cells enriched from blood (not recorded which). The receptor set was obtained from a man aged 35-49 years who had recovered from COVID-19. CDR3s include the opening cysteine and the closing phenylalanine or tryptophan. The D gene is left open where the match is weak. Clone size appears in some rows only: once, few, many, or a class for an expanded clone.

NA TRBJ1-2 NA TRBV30 TGTGCCTGGAGTGCCAGGGTCTCCGGTGGCTACACCTTC CAWSARVSGGYTF
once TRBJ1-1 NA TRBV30 TGTGCCTGGAGAAAAACCGTGGGGGGGGAACGAGCTTTCTTT CAWRKTVGGERAFF
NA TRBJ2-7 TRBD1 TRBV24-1 TGTGCCACCAGTGATCATACCGGGACAGGGTTCTACGAGCAGTACTTC CATSDHTGTGFYEQYF
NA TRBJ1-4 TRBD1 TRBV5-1 TGCGCCAGCAGCTTGTGGGACAGGGGGTCCAGTGAAAAACTGTTTTTT CASSLWDRGSSEKLFF
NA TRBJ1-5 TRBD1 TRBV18 TGTGCCAGCTCACTTAAAACAGGGGGCGGGAATCAGCCCCAGCATTTT CASSLKTGGGNQPQHF
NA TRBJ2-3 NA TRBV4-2 TGTGCCAGCAGCCAAGATCCCGCGGGGAGATTAGATACGCAGTATTTT CASSQDPAGRLDTQYF
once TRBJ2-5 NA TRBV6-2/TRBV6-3 TGTGCCAGCAGTTCGATTCCTAGTTCTCCTTACTTC CASSSIPSSPYF
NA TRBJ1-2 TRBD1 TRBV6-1 TGTGCCAGCAGTGAAAGGTCCCCGACAGGGCGCTCCCCCATACGGGGCTACACCTTC CASSERSPTGRSPIRGYTF
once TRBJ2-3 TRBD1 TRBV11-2 TGTGCCAGCAGCCCGGGACAGCTACGTACAGATACGCAGTATTTT CASSPGQLRTDTQYF
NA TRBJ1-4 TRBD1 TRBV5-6 TGTGCCAGCAGCAGAGGGACAGCAACTAATGAAAAACTGTTTTTT CASSRGTATNEKLFF
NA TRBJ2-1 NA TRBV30 TGTGCCTTCCTCCGGGACTCTTCCTACAATGAGCAGTTCTTC CAFLRDSSYNEQFF
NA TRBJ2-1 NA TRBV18 TGTGCCAGCTCGCTTCAGTCCTACAATGAGCAGTTCTTC CASSLQSYNEQFF
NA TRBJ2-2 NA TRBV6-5 TGTGCCAGCACACAGGCACTACCCAACACCGGGGAGCTGTTTTTT CASTQALPNTGELFF
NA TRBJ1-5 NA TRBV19 TGTGCCAGTATGGACAGAGGGTATCAGCCCCAGCATTTT CASMDRGYQPQHF
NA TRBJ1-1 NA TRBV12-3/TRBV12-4 TGTGCCAGCAGTCAACATACAGGGGCTTTCTTT CASSQHTGAFF
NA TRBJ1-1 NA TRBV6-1 TGTGCCAGCAGTGAAACTAGGAACACTGAAGCTTTCTTT CASSETRNTEAFF
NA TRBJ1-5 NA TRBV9 TGTGCCAGCAGCAAGGACAGTAGCAATCAGCCCCAGCATTTT CASSKDSSNQPQHF
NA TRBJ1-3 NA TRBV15 TGTGCCACCAGCAGAAGGCTCCAGGGCTCCTCTGGAAACACCATATATTTT CATSRRLQGSSGNTIYF
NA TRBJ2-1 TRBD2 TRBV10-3 TGTGCCATCAGGGAACTAGCGGGAGGGAATGAGCAGTTCTTC CAIRELAGGNEQFF
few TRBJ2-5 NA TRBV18 TGTGCCAGCTCCCAACAGAGAGGGGGCCAAGAGACCCAGTACTTC CASSQQRGGQETQYF
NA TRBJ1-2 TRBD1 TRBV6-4 TGTGCCAGCAGTGACTCGAAGGACAGGGGAGAGGGCTACACCTTC CASSDSKDRGEGYTF
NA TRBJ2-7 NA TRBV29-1 TGCAGCGTTGTGTATAACCGGTTTCCGTACGAGCAGTACTTC CSVVYNRFPYEQYF